The clone carrying this T cell receptor (beta chain) was seen a few times. The antigen is not known. The data derive from a study of T cells in Graves' hyperthyroidism and ophthalmopathy. About the research overall: Specimen type is peripheral blood, collected at initial diagnosis prior to any treatment. General study points: Prediction of ophthalmopathy progression came a median around 6.1 months pre-onset.

Researchers amplified the TCR beta CDR3 regions from RNA transcripts. When the TCR CDR3 underwent first-round RT-PCR, the HTBI primer set was used. TCRdb ran MiXCR on the multiplex PCR reads and lists one entry per CDR3 protein. The table includes some 700,000 distinct CDR3 sequences, about 18% detected once. Germline lookup yields CDR1 MNHNS and CDR2 SASEGT. CDR3 length equals 14 residues. J was trimmed by 4 bases and V by 4 bases; bases with no gene match: 7. The sequenced sample consisted of blood. The clonotype originates from a man over 45 with Graves' hyperthyroidism. V gene TRBV6-1 combines with J gene TRBJ2-7, with 7 bases aligning to TRBD2. CDR3 protein: CASSGRGSLYEQYF. In nucleotides, the CDR3 is TGTGCCAGCAGTGGCCGCGGGAGTTTGTACGAGCAGTACTTC.